The 22 T cell receptor beta chains reported below all come from one sample, sequenced in a study of monozygotic twins with inflammatory bowel disease. Using the 5' RACE reads, TCRdb records one entry per CDR3 protein without DNA. The sample table includes around 99,000 distinct CDR3 sequences. The sequencing sample was made of blood. These receptors were taken from a human donor with ulcerative colitis or Crohn's disease, or a healthy co-twin of an affected twin (not recorded which).

The rearrangement joins TRBV20-1 to TRBJ1-5; there is no DNA to check the TCRdb D call of TRBD1. The CDR3 is 14 amino acids. The germline V gene has CDR1 DFQATT and CDR2 SNEGSKA (reference sequence). The CDR3 protein is CSAGDRGGNQPQHF.

This chain links TRBV7-3 with TRBJ2-3; TCRdb reports TRBD2, a call that lacks DNA to check it against. This CDR3 has 16 residues. The germline V gene encodes CDR1 SGHTA and CDR2 FQGTGA. The CDR3 sequence: CASSRGTSGGTDTQYF.

V is TRBV20-1 and J is TRBJ1-1; TCRdb returns TRBD1, unconfirmable since there is no DNA. Per the germline V gene, CDR1 is DFQATT and CDR2 is SNEGSKA (reference sequence). The CDR3 runs to 13 residues. CDR3 loop: CSARGGANTEAFF.

The chain couples TRBV5-4 to TRBJ2-1. CDR1 and CDR2 from the germline V gene are SGHNT and YYREEE (reference sequence). This CDR3 spans 15 amino acids. CDR3: CASSAVRDSNNEQFF. Supplemented by reference TRBV5-4 and TRBJ2-1, the full variable domain reads ETGVTQSPTHLIKTRGQQVTLRCSSQSGHNTVSWYQQALGQGPQFIFQYYREEENGRGNFPPRFSGLQFPNYSSELNVNALELDDSALYLCASSAVRDSNNEQFFGPGTRLTVL.

The gene calls are TRBV5-5 and TRBJ1-5. Looked up from germline, CDR1 is SGHKS and CDR2 is YYEKEE (reference sequence). The CDR3 totals 15 residues. This CDR3 reads CASSWNRVSNQPQHF.

This chain connects TRBV6-6 to TRBJ2-7. Germline V CDR1 and CDR2: MNHNY, SVGAGI (reference sequence). CDR3 length equals 14 residues. The CDR3: CASSYSRVLYEQYF.

The chain is built from TRBV6-1 and TRBJ2-3; TCRdb outputs TRBD1, but without DNA this stays unchecked. The CDR3 has 15 amino acids. Per germline, CDR1 MNHNS and CDR2 SASEGT. CDR3 sequence reads: CASRLWTGKTDTQYF.

The chain carries TRBV20-1 and TRBJ1-2; with no DNA, the TCRdb D assignment of TRBD1 cannot be verified. The length of the CDR3 is 15 residues. Germline CDR1 DFQATT, CDR2 SNEGSKA (reference sequence). The chain's CDR3 is CSAQSTLIGGYGYTF.

The chain recombines TRBV6-5 with TRBJ2-7; TCRdb designates TRBD1, a call that cannot be tested without DNA. In germline, CDR1 is MNHEY, CDR2 SVGAGI. The CDR3 runs to 16 residues. CDR3 loop: CASSSSLAGATYEQYF.

J is TRBJ2-5 and V is TRBV29-1; checking the TCRdb D call of TRBD1 is not possible without DNA. The CDR3 spans 12 residues. Germline V gene sequence: CDR1 SQVTM, CDR2 ANQGSEA. The CDR3 protein is CGVLGGQETQYF.

The chain is built from TRBV28 and TRBJ1-5; TCRdb's D call of TRBD1 is untestable without DNA. Germline V gene sequence: CDR1 MDHEN, CDR2 SYDVKM. The CDR3 consists of 13 residues. The CDR3 spells CASSLAGDRPQHF.

The gene calls are TRBV27 and TRBJ2-7; the D gene TCRdb calls, TRBD2, cannot be checked with no DNA. The germline CDR1 and CDR2 sequences are MNHEY and SMNVEV (reference sequence). CDR3 length equals 14 residues. The CDR3 spells CASSSGREAYEQYF.

The CDR3 reads CASSSGRTLAGDEQYF. The chain is built from TRBV2 and TRBJ2-7; TCRdb indicates TRBD2, and absent DNA this call remains unverified. This CDR3 has 16 amino acids. Germline lookup yields CDR1 SNHLY and CDR2 FYNNEI.

V gene TRBV11-2 combines with J gene TRBJ1-2; TCRdb reports TRBD1, a call that lacks DNA to check it against. CDR1 is SGHAT, CDR2 FQNNGV, per germline. The CDR3 has 14 amino acids. This CDR3 reads CASSSQAGGYGYTF.

The chain recombines TRBV7-2 with TRBJ1-1; TCRdb's assignment of TRBD1 cannot be checked, as there is no DNA. Per the germline V gene, CDR1 is SGHTA and CDR2 is FQGNSA. The CDR3 spans 14 residues. CDR3 amino acids: CASSPRAGGLDAFF.

This sequence joins TRBV18 and TRBJ2-7; no DNA is available, so the TRBD2 call from TCRdb remains unchecked. Germline lookup yields CDR1 KGHSH and CDR2 LQKENI. The CDR3 length is 14 residues. CDR3 in amino acids: CASSPLTEGDEQYF.

The chain joins TRBV29-1 to TRBJ2-3; TCRdb calls TRBD1, which cannot be checked without DNA. Germline V lookup: CDR1 SQVTM, CDR2 ANQGSEA. This CDR3 is built from 14 residues. The CDR3 spells CSVMGQVRTDTQYF.

This chain uses TRBV5-1 with TRBJ2-1. The CDR3 consists of 15 residues. CDR1 is SGHRS and CDR2 is YFSETQ in the germline V gene. The chain's CDR3 is CASSSGLRGYNEQFF.

The chain employs TRBV18 and TRBJ2-3; TCRdb's assignment of TRBD2 cannot be checked, as there is no DNA. The CDR3 spans 17 residues. Germline V lookup: CDR1 KGHSH, CDR2 LQKENI. This chain's CDR3 is CASSPLRLGKSTDTQYF. Full variable domain (remainder filled in from reference TRBV18 and TRBJ2-3): NAGVMQNPRHLVRRRGQEARLRCSPMKGHSHVYWYRQLPEEGLKFMVYLQKENIIDESGMPKERFSAEFPKEGPSILRIQQVVRGDSAAYFCASSPLRLGKSTDTQYFGPGTRLTVL.

This rearrangement joins TRBV20-1 to TRBJ2-7; TCRdb calls TRBD1, which cannot be checked without DNA. This CDR3 spans 15 amino acids. CDR1 is DFQATT and CDR2 is SNEGSKA in the germline V gene (reference sequence). The CDR3 region is CSARDLRDSSYEQYF.

V and J are TRBV4-1 and TRBJ1-5; TCRdb indicates TRBD1, and absent DNA this call remains unverified. This CDR3 is 23 amino acids long. The germline CDR1 and CDR2 sequences are MGHRA and YSYEKL. The CDR3 sequence: CASSQDPGQAWNRGSFSNQPQHF.

The chain uses TRBV5-3 and TRBJ2-4. TRBV5-3 is identified as an open reading frame with a role that is uncertain. CDR3 size: 17 residues. The CDR3 loop is CASSLSWTELAKNIQYF.